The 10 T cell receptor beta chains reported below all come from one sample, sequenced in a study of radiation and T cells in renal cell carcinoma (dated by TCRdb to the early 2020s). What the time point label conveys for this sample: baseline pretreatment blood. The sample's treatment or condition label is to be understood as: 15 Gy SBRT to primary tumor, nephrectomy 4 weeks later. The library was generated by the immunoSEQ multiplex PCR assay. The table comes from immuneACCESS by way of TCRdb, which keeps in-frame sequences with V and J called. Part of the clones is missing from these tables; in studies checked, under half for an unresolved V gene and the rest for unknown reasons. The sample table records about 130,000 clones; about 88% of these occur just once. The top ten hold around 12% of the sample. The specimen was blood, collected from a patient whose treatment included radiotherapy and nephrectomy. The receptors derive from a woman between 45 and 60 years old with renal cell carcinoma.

The CDR3 sequence: CASSPIGTAQYF. DNA of the CDR3: TGTGCCAGCAGCCCCATAGGCACGGCCCAGTATTTT. The chain recombines TRBV14 with TRBJ2-3; D is uncertain. With 4 bases removed from V and 12 bases from J, the gap between germline ends came to 14 bases. Germline lookup yields CDR1 SGHDN and CDR2 FVKESK. The CDR3 totals 12 residues.

The CDR3 DNA follows: TGTGCCAGCACACGGGACAGGGGCACAGATACGCAGTATTTT. Amino acid sequence: CASTRDRGTDTQYF. This sequence joins TRBV7-2 and TRBJ2-3; 9 bases fit TRBD1. CDR3 size: 14 residues. The germline V gene has CDR1 SGHTA and CDR2 FQGNSA. V dropped 7 bases and J dropped 1; count of bases not matched to a gene: 3.

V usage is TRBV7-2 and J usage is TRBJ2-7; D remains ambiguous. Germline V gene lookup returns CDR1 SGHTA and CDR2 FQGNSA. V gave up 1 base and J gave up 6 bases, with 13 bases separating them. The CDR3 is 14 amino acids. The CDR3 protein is CASSLERAPLEQYF. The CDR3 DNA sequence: TGTGCCAGCAGCTTAGAGCGCGCCCCCCTCGAGCAGTACTTC.

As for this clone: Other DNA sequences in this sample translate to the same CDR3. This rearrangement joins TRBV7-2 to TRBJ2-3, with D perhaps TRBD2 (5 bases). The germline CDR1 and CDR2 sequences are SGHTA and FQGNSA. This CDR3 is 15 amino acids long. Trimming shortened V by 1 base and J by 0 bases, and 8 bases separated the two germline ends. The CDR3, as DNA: TGTGCCAGCAGCTTAGTTACGGGGAGCACAGATACGCAGTATTTT. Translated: CASSLVTGSTDTQYF. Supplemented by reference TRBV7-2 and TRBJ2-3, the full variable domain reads GAGVSQSPSNKVTEKGKDVELRCDPISGHTALYWYRQSLGQGLEFLIYFQGNSAPDKSGLPSDRFSAERTGGSVSTLTIQRTQQEDSAVYLCASSLVTGSTDTQYFGPGTRLTVL.

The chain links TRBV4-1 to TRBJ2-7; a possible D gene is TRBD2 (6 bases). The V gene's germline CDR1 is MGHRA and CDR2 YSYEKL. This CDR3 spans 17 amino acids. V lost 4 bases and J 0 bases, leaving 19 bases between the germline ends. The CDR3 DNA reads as TGCGCCAGCAGCCCTCGATACGGGGGTACCCCCTCCTACGAGCAGTACTTC. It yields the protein CASSPRYGGTPSYEQYF.

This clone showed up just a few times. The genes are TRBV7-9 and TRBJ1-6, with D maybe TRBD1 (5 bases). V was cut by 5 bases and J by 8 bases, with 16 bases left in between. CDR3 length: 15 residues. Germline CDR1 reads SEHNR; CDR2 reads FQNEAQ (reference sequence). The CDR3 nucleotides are TGTGCCAGCAGCCTCGGGTCGGGGGACGATTCACCCCTCCACTTT. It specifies CASSLGSGDDSPLHF.

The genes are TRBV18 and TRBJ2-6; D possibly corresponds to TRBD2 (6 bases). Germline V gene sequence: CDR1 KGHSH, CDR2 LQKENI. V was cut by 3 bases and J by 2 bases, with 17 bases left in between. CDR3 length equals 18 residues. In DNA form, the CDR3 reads TGTGCCAGCTCACCTTACACTAAACGCGGGACTGGGGCCAACGTCCTGACTTTC. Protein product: CASSPYTKRGTGANVLTF.

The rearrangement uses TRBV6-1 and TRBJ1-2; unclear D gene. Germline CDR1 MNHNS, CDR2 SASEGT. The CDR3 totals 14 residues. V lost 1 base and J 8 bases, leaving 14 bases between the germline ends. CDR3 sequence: CASSEVGRDQGYTF. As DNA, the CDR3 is TGTGCCAGCAGTGAAGTGGGGAGGGATCAAGGCTACACCTTC.

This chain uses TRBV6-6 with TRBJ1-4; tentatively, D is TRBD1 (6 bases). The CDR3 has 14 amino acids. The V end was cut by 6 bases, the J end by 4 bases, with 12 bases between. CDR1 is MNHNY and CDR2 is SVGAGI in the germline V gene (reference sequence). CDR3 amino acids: CASRDSFSNEKLFF. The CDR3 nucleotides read TGTGCCAGCAGGGACAGTTTTAGTAATGAAAAACTGTTTTTT.

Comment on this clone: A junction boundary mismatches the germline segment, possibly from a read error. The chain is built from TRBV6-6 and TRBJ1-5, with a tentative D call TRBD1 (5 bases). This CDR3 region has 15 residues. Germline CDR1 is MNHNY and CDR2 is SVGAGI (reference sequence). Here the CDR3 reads CASSYSVQGKQPQHF. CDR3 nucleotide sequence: TGTGCCAGCAGTTACTCCGTCCAGGGCAAACAGCCCCAGCATTTT.